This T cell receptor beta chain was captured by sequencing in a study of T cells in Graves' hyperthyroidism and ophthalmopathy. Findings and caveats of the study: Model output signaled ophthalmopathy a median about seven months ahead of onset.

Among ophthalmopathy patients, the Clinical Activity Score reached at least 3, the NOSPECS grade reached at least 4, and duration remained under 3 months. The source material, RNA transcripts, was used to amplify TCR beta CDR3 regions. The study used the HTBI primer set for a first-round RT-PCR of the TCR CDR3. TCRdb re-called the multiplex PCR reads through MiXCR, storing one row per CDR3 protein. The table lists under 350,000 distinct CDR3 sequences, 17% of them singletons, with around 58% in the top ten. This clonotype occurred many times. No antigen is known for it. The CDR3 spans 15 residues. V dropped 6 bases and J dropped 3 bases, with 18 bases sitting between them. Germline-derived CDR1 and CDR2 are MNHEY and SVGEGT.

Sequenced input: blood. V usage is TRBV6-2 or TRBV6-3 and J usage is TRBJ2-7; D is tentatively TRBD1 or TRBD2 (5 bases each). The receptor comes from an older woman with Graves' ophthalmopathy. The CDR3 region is CASSKPRDGNYEQYF. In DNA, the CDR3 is TGTGCCAGCAGCAAGCCCCGGGACGGAAACTACGAGCAGTACTTC.